The 24 T cell receptor beta chains below come from one sample, sequenced in a study of T cell responses to AZD1222 COVID-19 vaccine. Some clones are missing from TCRdb's copy, which holds only in-frame ones; the method was immunoSEQ multiplex PCR. The sample gives more than 140,000 clones, over 90% of which show up once; 0.91% is in the top ten. The sequenced sample was peripheral blood, obtained on day 0 of MenACWY control vaccination. The origin of the receptors is an adult in good health.

The chain combines TRBV2 with TRBJ1-3, with 10 bases that match TRBD1. The germline gives CDR1 SNHLY, CDR2 FYNNEI. The CDR3 is 16 amino acids. Trimming cost V 5 bases and J 4 bases; bases outside gene matches: 8. CDR3: CASSSPRTGGGNTIYF. DNA of the CDR3: TGTGCCAGCAGTAGTCCTAGGACAGGGGGAGGAAACACCATATATTTT.

The chain recombines TRBV7-2 with TRBJ2-1; D uncertain. Trimming pared 0 bases from V and 3 bases from J, leaving 6 bases between. CDR3 size: 14 residues. From germline, CDR1 is SGHTA and CDR2 FQGNSA. The CDR3 coding sequence is TGTGCCAGCAGCTTAGCCCCTAACTACAATGAGCAGTTCTTC. This translates into CASSLAPNYNEQFF.

V gene TRBV7-6 combines with J gene TRBJ2-7, with D tentatively TRBD1 (6 bases). The CDR3 runs to 15 residues. CDR1 and CDR2 from the germline V gene are SGHVS and FNYEAQ. Trimming shortened V by 5 bases and J by 0 bases, and 14 bases separated the two germline ends. The CDR3 protein is CASSQGQTFSYEQYF. CDR3 bases: TGTGCCAGCAGCCAGGGGCAGACTTTCTCCTACGAGCAGTACTTC. The variable domain in full, with the rest retrieved from reference TRBV7-6 and TRBJ2-7, is GAGVSQSPRYKVTKRGQDVALRCDPISGHVSLYWYRQALGQGPEFLTYFNYEAQQDKSGLPNDRFSAERPEGSISTLTIQRTEQRDSAMYRCASSQGQTFSYEQYFGPGTRLTVT.

The V and J genes are TRBV11-2 and TRBJ2-1; 7 nucleotides align to TRBD2. Germline V lookup: CDR1 SGHAT, CDR2 FQNNGV. This CDR3 has 17 residues. V lost 1 base, J lost 5 bases, and 11 bases stayed unmatched. The CDR3 loop is CASSLVGLAETHNEQFF. Written as DNA, the CDR3 is TGTGCCAGCAGCTTAGTAGGGCTAGCGGAGACCCACAATGAGCAGTTCTTC.

This clone was recorded only once. V usage is TRBV13 and J usage is TRBJ2-1, with D tentatively TRBD1 or TRBD2 (5 bases each). The germline gives CDR1 PRHDT, CDR2 FYEKMQ (reference sequence). The V gene lost 0 bases and the J gene lost 7 bases, with 13 bases spanning the gap. The length of the CDR3 is 15 residues. The CDR3 region is CASSLGGTGMNEQFF. The CDR3 DNA is TGTGCCAGCAGCTTAGGCGGGACCGGAATGAATGAGCAGTTCTTC.

The chain recombines TRBV28 with TRBJ1-1, with 9 bases lining up with TRBD1. From germline, CDR1 is MDHEN and CDR2 SYDVKM. The CDR3 contains 16 residues. The trim removed 6 bases at V and 3 bases at J, leaving 11 bases unmatched. The CDR3 sequence is CASRLTGGSAYTEAFF. In DNA form, the CDR3 reads TGTGCCAGCAGACTTACAGGGGGCAGCGCGTACACTGAAGCTTTCTTT.

The V and J genes are TRBV24-1 and TRBJ2-3; D may be TRBD1 or TRBD2 (5 bases each). Germline lookup yields CDR1 KGHDR and CDR2 SFDVKD. V lost 3 bases and J lost 4, with 7 bases in between. CDR3 size: 13 residues. This CDR3 reads CATSDLGADTQYF. In nucleotides, the CDR3 is TGTGCCACCAGTGATCTGGGGGCAGATACGCAGTATTTT.

The J gene is TRBJ1-1, the V gene TRBV10-3; D possibly corresponds to TRBD1 (6 bases). Between the trimmed V and J ends, which lost 5 bases and 3 bases, there was a span of 16 bases. Germline values: CDR1 ENHRY, CDR2 SYGVKD. CDR3 length: 15 amino acids. The CDR3 DNA sequence: TGTGCCATCAGTCGGACAGTCTACGGGGACACTGAAGCTTTCTTT. As protein: CAISRTVYGDTEAFF.

The V and J genes are TRBV6-1 and TRBJ1-3, with 8 bases that match TRBD1. The length of the CDR3 is 15 residues. J was trimmed by 4 bases and V by 3 bases; bases with no gene match: 5. In germline, CDR1 is MNHNS, CDR2 SASEGT. DNA of the CDR3: TGTGCCAGCAGTGAGAGACAGGGGTCGGGAAACACCATATATTTT. It specifies CASSERQGSGNTIYF.

The CDR3: CASRGQGKTEAFF. CDR3 in DNA: TGTGCCAGCAGGGGACAGGGTAAAACTGAAGCTTTCTTT. The rearrangement joins TRBV25-1 to TRBJ1-1, with 9 positions matching TRBD1. J gave up 5 bases and V 6 bases, and 4 bases lay outside the gene matches. There are 13 residues in the CDR3. CDR1 is MGHDK, CDR2 SYGVNS, per germline.

V and J are TRBV5-1 and TRBJ1-6; D remains unclear. Trimming took off 6 bases at V and 0 bases at J, with 13 bases between the two ends. CDR1 and CDR2 (germline): SGHRS, YFSETQ. This CDR3 has 16 amino acids. The CDR3 sequence is CASTLGQNSYNSPLHF. The CDR3 nucleotides are TGCGCCAGCACCCTCGGGCAGAACTCCTATAATTCACCCCTCCACTTT.

This clone has more than one count but fewer than ten. V is TRBV7-2 and J is TRBJ2-1, with D possibly matching TRBD2 (5 bases). This CDR3 region has 15 residues. Trimming cost V 5 bases and J 2 bases, with 13 bases left between them. Germline assignment: CDR1 SGHTA and CDR2 FQGNSA. The CDR3 DNA reads TGTGCCAGCAGCACCCAAACCGGGGCCTACAATGAGCAGTTCTTC. Protein sequence: CASSTQTGAYNEQFF.

This clone was seen a single time. The gene calls are TRBV6-2 or TRBV6-3 and TRBJ1-1; possibly TRBD1 for D (6 bases). CDR1 is MNHEY and CDR2 is SVGEGT in the germline V gene. The CDR3 extends over 16 amino acids. The V and J ends lost 0 bases and 4 bases respectively, with 15 bases between them. The CDR3 region is CASSYSPEGGTTEAFF. CDR3 bases: TGTGCCAGCAGTTACTCGCCAGAAGGGGGTACCACTGAAGCTTTCTTT.

V and J are TRBV5-1 and TRBJ1-1; no clear D gene. Trimming removed 5 bases from V and 0 bases from J, with 8 bases in between. In germline, CDR1 is SGHRS, CDR2 YFSETQ. The CDR3 contains 13 residues. The CDR3 protein is CASRLDLNTEAFF. CDR3 DNA sequence: TGCGCCAGCAGACTAGATTTGAACACTGAAGCTTTCTTT.

The chain carries TRBV7-2 and TRBJ2-7, with D possibly called TRBD1 or TRBD2 (5 bases each). CDR3 length equals 17 residues. Germline CDR1 and CDR2: SGHTA and FQGNSA. Trimming took 3 bases from V and 3 from J, leaving 21 bases between them. The DNA of the CDR3 is TGTGCCAGCAGCTTTCCATTACGGGGCCCACGGGACTACGAGCAGTACTTC. Its translation: CASSFPLRGPRDYEQYF.

This chain links TRBV6-6 with TRBJ1-1; D ambiguous. The germline V gene has CDR1 MNHNY and CDR2 SVGAGI (reference sequence). The CDR3 sequence is 13 residues long. V was cut by 4 bases and J by 1 base, with 7 bases left in between. The CDR3 protein is CASSSLTNTEAFF. For the CDR3, the DNA is TGTGCCAGCAGTTCCCTCACGAACACTGAAGCTTTCTTT.

V gene TRBV7-2 combines with J gene TRBJ1-2; D is perhaps TRBD1 (5 bases). The V and J ends lost 4 bases and 7 bases respectively, with 13 bases between them. CDR1 and CDR2 from the germline V gene are SGHTA and FQGNSA. This CDR3 region has 13 residues. The CDR3 region is CASSSGPSFGYTF. The CDR3 nucleotides read TGTGCCAGCAGCTCGGGACCCTCTTTTGGCTACACCTTC.

The CDR3 DNA reads TGTGCCAGTAGAGCAGGGGATAAGAACACTGAAGCTTTCTTT. Its protein is CASRAGDKNTEAFF. The gene calls are TRBV19 and TRBJ1-1; D possibly corresponds to TRBD1 (6 bases). The germline V and J ends were trimmed by 6 bases and 1 base, with 12 bases remaining between them. Germline assignment: CDR1 LNHDA and CDR2 SQIVND (reference sequence). The CDR3 is 14 residues long.

This clone appeared once. The gene calls are TRBV27 and TRBJ1-5; D perhaps matches TRBD1 (5 bases). Germline V CDR1 and CDR2: MNHEY, SMNVEV (reference sequence). The CDR3 consists of 16 residues. Trimming pared 1 base from V and 7 bases from J, leaving 17 bases between. CDR3 loop: CASSLYGQGGTQPQHF. In DNA form, the CDR3 reads TGTGCCAGCAGTTTATACGGGCAGGGAGGGACGCAGCCCCAGCATTTT.

The genes are TRBV18 and TRBJ1-5; possibly TRBD1 for D (5 bases). The CDR3 is 15 amino acids. The V gene lost 3 bases and the J gene lost 4 bases, with 13 bases spanning the gap. CDR1 KGHSH and CDR2 LQKENI come from the germline V gene. The chain's CDR3 is CASSPQGTGNQPQHF. DNA of the CDR3: TGTGCCAGCTCACCCCAAGGGACGGGGAATCAGCCCCAGCATTTT. Combining the CDR3 with reference TRBV18 and TRBJ1-5 gives the whole variable domain NAGVMQNPRHLVRRRGQEARLRCSPMKGHSHVYWYRQLPEEGLKFMVYLQKENIIDESGMPKERFSAEFPKEGPSILRIQQVVRGDSAAYFCASSPQGTGNQPQHFGDGTRLSIL.

CDR3 bases: TGTGCCAGCAGCTTTGCCTGGAATTCACCCCTCCACTTT. It is translated as CASSFAWNSPLHF. The chain is built from TRBV7-3 and TRBJ1-6, with no clear D. The CDR3 is made up of 13 amino acids. V dropped 3 bases and J dropped 7 bases, with 7 bases sitting between them. The germline V gene encodes CDR1 SGHTA and CDR2 FQGTGA.

This clone appeared once. The V and J genes are TRBV27 and TRBJ1-2; TRBD1 agrees at 11 bases. V was pared by 3 bases and J by 7 bases, with 4 bases of the junction left unmatched. This CDR3 contains 14 residues. Germline V CDR1 and CDR2: MNHEY, SMNVEV (reference sequence). CDR3 DNA: TGTGCCAGCAGTTTCTCCGGGACAGGGGGTGGCTACACCTTC. Translated: CASSFSGTGGGYTF.

The rearrangement joins TRBV7-2 to TRBJ2-2, with 9 bases fitting TRBD1. Germline V gives CDR1 SGHTA, CDR2 FQGNSA. The V gene end was trimmed by 2 bases and the J gene end by 0 bases; junction bases not matched to a gene: 1. The length of the CDR3 is 16 residues. The chain's CDR3 is CASSLWDRANTGELFF. The CDR3 nucleotides are TGTGCCAGCAGCTTATGGGACAGGGCGAACACCGGGGAGCTGTTTTTT.

This chain links TRBV7-8 with TRBJ2-3, with 12 bases matching TRBD2. V dropped 2 bases and J dropped 6; count of bases not matched to a gene: 6. CDR3 length: 16 residues. CDR1 is SGHVS, CDR2 FQNEAQ, per germline. The CDR3 DNA follows: TGTGCCAGCAGCTTAAGACTAGCGGGGGCGGGTGATACGCAGTATTTT. This gives the protein CASSLRLAGAGDTQYF.